The clone carrying this T cell receptor beta chain was seen a handful of times. The entry originates in a study of CD8+ T cells in alopecia areata. Across the whole study: Each day, treated patients took oral tofacitinib twice, at 5 to 10 mg per dose.

The sample's treatment: oral pan-JAK inhibitor, 5-10 mg twice daily. The CDR3 extends over 15 amino acids. V lost 1 base and J lost 7, with 18 bases in between. From germline, CDR1 is SQVTM and CDR2 ANQGSEA. The sequencing template was cDNA reverse transcribed from extracted RNA. TCRdb's table, derived via immunoSEQ multiplex PCR, lists solely in-frame clones and lacks some. The sample holds approximately 200,000 clones, around 56% seen once. The chain combines TRBV29-1 with TRBJ2-3; possible D gene TRBD2, 6 bases. Specimen: CD4+ T cells sorted from blood, collected at week 4, from a patient treated with tofacitinib. This TCR came from a human donor with alopecia areata. CDR3 coding DNA: TGCAGCGTTGAAGGGGGTAGCGGACCTATGAATACGCAGTATTTT. Protein: CSVEGGSGPMNTQYF.